Shown below are 26 T cell receptor beta chains from a single sample sequenced in a study of T cell responses to AZD1222 COVID-19 vaccine. Profiled with immunoSEQ multiplex PCR; TCRdb holds only in-frame clones, not every one. The data hold approximately 130,000 clones, with more than 85% observed a single time. Sample: peripheral blood, taken 28 days after the second AZD1222 dose. The receptors stem from an adult who received the AZD1222 COVID-19 vaccine.

Only one count was recorded for this clone. This chain links TRBV11-2 with TRBJ1-4, with D tentatively TRBD1 (5 bases). The CDR3 spans 14 residues. Trimming shortened V by 5 bases and J by 5 bases, and 12 bases separated the two germline ends. Germline CDR1 and CDR2: SGHAT and FQNNGV. This CDR3 reads CASSLSGGNEKLFF. The CDR3, as DNA: TGTGCCAGCAGCCTATCCGGGGGGAATGAAAAACTGTTTTTT.

This clone has a handful of counts. The V gene is TRBV5-4, the J gene TRBJ1-1, with unresolved D. V was pared by 1 base and J by 1 base, with 5 bases between. The germline V gene has CDR1 SGHNT and CDR2 YYREEE (reference sequence). This CDR3 is built from 13 residues. The CDR3 DNA sequence: TGTGCCAGCAGCTTGCTAGAGAACACTGAAGCTTTCTTT. Amino acid sequence: CASSLLENTEAFF.

V is TRBV6-5 and J is TRBJ1-1, with TRBD1 as a possible D gene (5 bases). Germline V gives CDR1 MNHEY, CDR2 SVGAGI. Trimming pared 6 bases from V and 5 bases from J, leaving 16 bases between. This CDR3 has 14 residues. The CDR3 reads CASSSGTEGTEAFF. As DNA, the CDR3 is TGTGCCAGCAGCTCCGGGACGGAGGGAACTGAAGCTTTCTTT.

The rearrangement joins TRBV12-3 or TRBV12-4 to TRBJ2-5, with TRBD1 as a possible D gene (6 bases). Trimming took off 5 bases at V and 6 bases at J, with 13 bases between the two ends. The CDR3 length is 13 residues. The CDR3 loop reads CASSLQGRKTQYF. DNA for the CDR3: TGTGCCAGCAGTCTACAGGGCAGGAAGACCCAGTACTTC.

V is TRBV2 and J is TRBJ1-1, with 9 bases that match TRBD1. The trim removed 5 bases at V and 3 bases at J, leaving 4 bases unmatched. Germline CDR1 is SNHLY and CDR2 is FYNNEI. The CDR3 consists of 14 residues. For the CDR3, the DNA is TGTGCCAGCAGTAAGGGACAGGGAGACACTGAAGCTTTCTTT. Translated, it gives CASSKGQGDTEAFF.

This clone was seen only a few times. This chain's CDR3 is CASSQDTGLYNEQFF. The CDR3 nucleotides are TGTGCCAGCAGCCAAGATACCGGCCTCTACAATGAGCAGTTCTTC. The chain couples TRBV3-1 (or the pseudogene TRBV3-2) to TRBJ2-1; D is uncertain. Germline V lookup: CDR1 LGHDT, CDR2 YNNKEL (reference sequence). V lost 0 bases and J 3 bases, leaving 9 bases between the germline ends. There are 15 residues in the CDR3.

The genes are TRBV19 and TRBJ1-1; D is possibly TRBD1 (5 bases). Germline CDR1 reads LNHDA; CDR2 reads SQIVND (reference sequence). The V gene lost 4 bases and the J gene lost 2 bases, with 11 bases spanning the gap. The CDR3 totals 14 residues. CDR3 sequence: CASSNHRDNTEAFF. The CDR3 DNA follows: TGTGCCAGTAGTAACCACCGGGACAACACTGAAGCTTTCTTT.

The chain joins TRBV19 to TRBJ1-2; D unresolved. The CDR3 totals 16 residues. The V gene's germline CDR1 is LNHDA and CDR2 SQIVND (reference sequence). V lost 5 bases and J 1 base, leaving 17 bases between the germline ends. The CDR3 loop reads CASSALRTKINYGYTF. The CDR3 DNA sequence: TGTGCCAGTAGTGCTCTCAGGACGAAGATTAACTATGGCTACACCTTC.

This chain links TRBV14 with TRBJ2-1; D gene unclear. V was clipped by 1 base and J by 6 bases, with 10 bases between them. The CDR3 extends over 14 amino acids. The V gene's germline CDR1 is SGHDN and CDR2 FVKESK. This chain's CDR3 is CASSQVLLLNEQFF. CDR3 in DNA: TGTGCCAGCAGCCAAGTGTTGCTCCTCAATGAGCAGTTCTTC.

This chain links TRBV7-9 with TRBJ1-3, with D unclear. Per the germline V gene, CDR1 is SEHNR and CDR2 is FQNEAQ (reference sequence). Trimming removed 1 base at V and 3 bases at J, with 7 bases between. This CDR3 has 14 amino acids. The CDR3 spells CASSLVGSGNTIYF. CDR3 DNA sequence: TGTGCCAGCAGCTTAGTGGGAAGTGGAAACACCATATATTTT. Looking up the rest from reference TRBV7-9 and TRBJ1-3 gives the full variable domain: DTGVSQNPRHKITKRGQNVTFRCDPISEHNRLYWYRQTLGQGPEFLTYFQNEAQLEKSRLLSDRFSAERPKGSFSTLEIQRTEQGDSAMYLCASSLVGSGNTIYFGEGSWLTVV.

V gene TRBV6-5 combines with J gene TRBJ1-2, with D possibly being TRBD1 (6 bases). V lost 8 bases, J lost 3 bases, and 13 bases lay in between. Germline V lookup: CDR1 MNHEY, CDR2 SVGAGI. The CDR3 has 13 residues. This chain's CDR3 is CASLPGADYGYTF. Here the CDR3 DNA reads TGTGCCAGCTTGCCGGGGGCGGACTATGGCTACACCTTC.

The V and J genes are TRBV4-3 and TRBJ1-4; perhaps TRBD1 as D (5 bases). CDR1 is LGHNA and CDR2 is YSLEER in the germline V gene. This CDR3 is 16 amino acids long. V shed 0 bases and J shed 0 bases, with 8 bases lying between them. The CDR3: CASSQEWGATNEKLFF. CDR3 nucleotides: TGCGCCAGCAGCCAAGAATGGGGGGCAACTAATGAAAAACTGTTTTTT.

The chain combines TRBV3-1 (or the pseudogene TRBV3-2) with TRBJ1-5, with D perhaps matching TRBD1 (5 bases). Trimming cost V 2 bases and J 6 bases, with 8 bases left between them. Germline loops: CDR1 LGHDT, CDR2 YNNKEL (reference sequence). The CDR3 is 13 amino acids. The CDR3 loop is CASSQTGTQPQHF. As DNA, the CDR3 is TGTGCCAGCAGCCAAACAGGTACTCAGCCCCAGCATTTT.

This chain links TRBV18 with TRBJ2-7; D uncertain. Germline V CDR1 and CDR2: KGHSH, LQKENI. Trimming took 0 bases from V and 0 from J, leaving 3 bases between them. This CDR3 has 13 amino acids. CDR3 in DNA: TGTGCCAGCTCACCACCCTCCTCCTACGAGCAGTACTTC. Protein sequence: CASSPPSSYEQYF.

The gene calls are TRBV3-1 (or the pseudogene TRBV3-2) and TRBJ2-1; 12 bases line up with TRBD2. The length of the CDR3 is 15 residues. V shed 4 bases and J 6 bases; nucleotides not matched to a gene: 4. The germline CDR1 and CDR2 sequences are LGHDT and YNNKEL (reference sequence). The chain's CDR3 is CASSPSGGAGNEQFF. CDR3 DNA sequence: TGTGCCAGCAGCCCTAGCGGGGGGGCCGGCAATGAGCAGTTCTTC.

The chain couples TRBV6-2 or TRBV6-3 to TRBJ2-7; TRBD1 is a possible D gene (7 bases). The length of the CDR3 is 16 residues. Trimming shortened V by 5 bases and J by 0 bases, and 17 bases separated the two germline ends. The V gene's germline CDR1 is MNHEY and CDR2 SVGEGT. CDR3 nucleotides: TGTGCCAGCAGTGGACAGGCACGGGGGAACTCCTACGAGCAGTACTTC. Its protein is CASSGQARGNSYEQYF.

J is TRBJ2-1 and V is TRBV6-2 or TRBV6-3, with 9 bases fitting TRBD2. This CDR3 spans 14 amino acids. Germline V gene lookup returns CDR1 MNHEY and CDR2 SVGEGT. J was trimmed by 6 bases and V by 2 bases; bases with no gene match: 2. Written as DNA, the CDR3 is TGTGCCAGCAGTTACCTAGCGGGGTCCAATGAGCAGTTCTTC. Encoded protein: CASSYLAGSNEQFF.

The rearrangement links TRBV2 to TRBJ1-1, with 9 bases identical to TRBD1. V was pared by 5 bases and J by 0 bases, with 7 bases of the junction left unmatched. This CDR3 contains 16 residues. CDR1 SNHLY and CDR2 FYNNEI come from the germline V gene. In DNA form, the CDR3 reads TGTGCCAGCAGTCCCGGGACAGGGACGATGAACACTGAAGCTTTCTTT. It yields the protein CASSPGTGTMNTEAFF.

V gene TRBV28 combines with J gene TRBJ1-2, with D possibly TRBD1 on 6 matching bases. V was trimmed by 3 bases and J by 1 base, leaving 12 bases between them. The CDR3 loop spans 15 amino acids. Germline lookup yields CDR1 MDHEN and CDR2 SYDVKM. CDR3 DNA: TGTGCCAGCAGTTTGACCGGGACACATAACTATGGCTACACCTTC. Its translation is CASSLTGTHNYGYTF.

The chain employs TRBV21-1 and TRBJ1-5. TRBV21-1 is a pseudogene. The CDR3 loop spans 16 amino acids. The CDR3, as DNA: TGTGCCAGCAGCTGGCTCTCGGGACTCACTAATCAGCCCCAGCATTTT. Translated, it gives CASSWLSGLTNQPQHF.

The V call is TRBV3-1 (or the pseudogene TRBV3-2), the J call TRBJ1-3; no firm D call. Germline V gives CDR1 LGHDT, CDR2 YNNKEL (reference sequence). V lost 5 bases and J 5 bases, leaving 19 bases between the germline ends. This CDR3 is 16 amino acids long. CDR3 DNA: TGTGCCAGCAGCGTACCGAGTCCCAACGCACGAAACACCATATATTTT. It encodes CASSVPSPNARNTIYF.

The rearrangement links TRBV2 to TRBJ1-1; TRBD1 matches at 8 bases. There are 13 residues in the CDR3. The germline CDR1 and CDR2 sequences are SNHLY and FYNNEI. V dropped 5 bases and J dropped 4; count of bases not matched to a gene: 3. The CDR3 spells CASSYQGATEAFF. For the CDR3, the DNA is TGTGCCAGCAGTTACCAGGGGGCCACTGAAGCTTTCTTT.

The chain uses TRBV27 and TRBJ1-2; D remains ambiguous. The CDR3 is made up of 14 amino acids. Germline V gene lookup returns CDR1 MNHEY and CDR2 SMNVEV (reference sequence). Trimming left V 3 bases short and J 2 bases short, with 10 bases between. CDR3 in DNA: TGTGCCAGCAGTTTCGCGTTTGGAAACTATGGCTACACCTTC. Protein product: CASSFAFGNYGYTF.

A few counts support this clone. This chain joins TRBV5-5 and TRBJ1-4; unclear D gene. Trimming took off 4 bases at V and 6 bases at J, with 13 bases between the two ends. This CDR3 comprises 14 residues. CDR1 is SGHKS, CDR2 YYEKEE, per germline (reference sequence). The CDR3 protein is CASSIRATDEKLFF. The DNA for the CDR3 is TGTGCCAGCAGCATAAGGGCCACCGATGAAAAACTGTTTTTT.

The chain employs TRBV13 and TRBJ1-4; D gene unclear. Germline V CDR1 and CDR2: PRHDT, FYEKMQ (reference sequence). Trimming took off 3 bases at V and 5 bases at J, with 7 bases between the two ends. This CDR3 spans 13 amino acids. The CDR3 loop is CASSFAGNEKLFF. DNA of the CDR3: TGTGCCAGCAGCTTTGCCGGGAATGAAAAACTGTTTTTT.

The gene calls are TRBV9 and TRBJ2-2, with D tentatively TRBD2 (7 bases). This CDR3 region has 15 residues. Germline V gene data show CDR1 as SGDLS and CDR2 as YYNGEE. The V gene lost 4 bases and the J gene lost 6 bases, with 16 bases spanning the gap. This CDR3 reads CASSRGGVSAGELFF. The CDR3, as DNA: TGTGCCAGCAGCAGAGGGGGGGTTAGCGCCGGGGAGCTGTTTTTT.